The text below deals with one TCR beta chain. Its antigen is unknown. Germline and junction disagree at one end, which may indicate a read error. Unique molecular identifiers were added to individual cDNA molecules. TCRdb reanalysed the 5' RACE reads using MiXCR and keeps one entry per CDR3 protein. The data contain about 30,000 distinct CDR3 sequences, about 4.5% of them singletons. This sample is part of a study of early T cells in non-severe SARS-CoV-2 infection. Study context: Chains were not paired, and sequencing was done on bulk RNA from unsorted whole blood.

The CDR3 is 15 amino acids. Study conclusions and caveats: Private and CD4 specificities were missed by VDJdb matching, which favored anti-spike CD8 responses.

The J gene is TRBJ2-1, the V gene TRBV12-3 or TRBV12-4; TRBD2 aligns across 8 bases. The origin of this receptor is an adult who was a healthcare worker with PCR-confirmed SARS-CoV-2 infection or an uninfected control (not recorded which). The sample in question was whole blood, obtained at baseline. CDR3 residues: CASSLARGGQNEQFF. CDR3 coding DNA: TGTGCCAGCAGCTTAGCCCGGGGGGGCCAGAATGAGCAGTTCTTC.